Shown below are 15 T cell receptor beta chains from a single sample sequenced in a study of cytomegalovirus exposure and HLA in healthy donors (dated by TCRdb to about 2017). The library was obtained by the immunoSEQ multiplex PCR assay. A mixture of 60 forward primers for TCR Vbeta segments and 13 reverse primers for TCR Jbeta segments was used in the multiplex PCR. In its TCRdb copy, this immuneACCESS table keeps in-frame sequences only and misses some clones. Where compared with another copy, unresolved V genes explain less than half of these, and the others have no known cause. A total of about 180,000 clones appear in this sample, more than 75% of them only once. The ten largest account for approximately 1.4% of the sample. Input material: PBMCs. All receptors come from a man aged 35 to 55 in good health and CMV-seronegative.

A single count supports this clone. V is TRBV6-4 and J is TRBJ1-5; a weak D match, TRBD1 (6 bases). Looked up from germline, CDR1 is MRHNA and CDR2 is SNTAGT. The CDR3 has 14 amino acids. V lost 5 bases and J lost 7, with 15 bases in between. CDR3 nucleotide sequence: TGTGCCAGCAGTTTAAACCACAGGGAACAGCCCCAGCATTTT. Translated: CASSLNHREQPQHF.

The rearrangement links TRBV9 to TRBJ2-2; 8 bases fit TRBD1. The germline V gene has CDR1 SGDLS and CDR2 YYNGEE. This CDR3 region has 14 residues. V was clipped by 7 bases and J by 2 bases; unmatched bases: 4. The CDR3 reads CASAGQGNTGELFF. CDR3 nucleotide sequence: TGTGCCAGCGCAGGACAGGGAAACACCGGGGAGCTGTTTTTT.

The rearrangement joins TRBV19 to TRBJ2-1; the D is unclear. The CDR3 contains 14 residues. V gave up 1 base and J gave up 4 bases, with 8 bases separating them. CDR1 and CDR2 (germline): LNHDA, SQIVND (reference sequence). In DNA, the CDR3 is TGTGCCAGTAGTATAGGAGCCGCGTACAATGAGCAGTTCTTC. Translating gives CASSIGAAYNEQFF.

This clone was recorded once. The chain uses TRBV2 and TRBJ1-5, with D unclear. The germline gives CDR1 SNHLY, CDR2 FYNNEI. The CDR3 runs 13 residues. The germline V and J ends were trimmed by 3 bases and 7 bases, with 10 bases remaining between them. The CDR3 DNA is TGTGCCAGCAGTGAGGGGTGGGAGCAGCCCCAGCATTTT. Protein sequence: CASSEGWEQPQHF.

The chain couples TRBV6-1 to TRBJ2-2, with 8 nucleotides matching TRBD1. From germline, CDR1 is MNHNS and CDR2 SASEGT. CDR3 length: 13 amino acids. J was trimmed by 4 bases and V by 8 bases; bases with no gene match: 3. CDR3 DNA sequence: TGTGCCAGCGGACAGGGTATCACCGGGGAGCTGTTTTTT. This sequence encodes CASGQGITGELFF.

Worth noting for this clone: At one boundary the junction diverges from the germline segment, which might be a read error. The chain links TRBV4-3 to TRBJ1-6, with D uncertain. This CDR3 has 16 amino acids. Per the germline V gene, CDR1 is LGHNA and CDR2 is YSLEER. The CDR3: CANSQAVTQNNSPLHF. The CDR3 bases are TGCGCCAACAGCCAAGCGGTCACCCAAAATAATTCACCCCTCCACTTT.

This chain links TRBV28 with TRBJ1-4, with 10 bases lining up with TRBD1. The CDR3 is 15 amino acids. Germline V gene sequence: CDR1 MDHEN, CDR2 SYDVKM. Trimming removed 3 bases from V and 8 bases from J; junction bases left unmatched: 6. CDR3 DNA sequence: TGTGCCAGCAGTTTTCCGGGACAGGGGAAAGAAAAACTGTTTTTT. This sequence encodes CASSFPGQGKEKLFF.

The J gene is TRBJ1-2, the V gene TRBV5-1; 12 nucleotides match TRBD1. The ends lost 4 bases at V and 7 bases at J; junction bases unmatched: 17. CDR1 is SGHRS, CDR2 YFSETQ, per germline. The CDR3 has 18 amino acids. The CDR3 sequence: CASSPFGPGTGGGTGYTF. For the CDR3, the DNA is TGCGCCAGCAGCCCCTTCGGACCCGGGACAGGGGGCGGAACTGGCTACACCTTC.

The rearrangement links TRBV2 to TRBJ2-2; TRBD2 agrees at 13 bases. Germline CDR1 SNHLY, CDR2 FYNNEI. V lost 4 bases, J lost 6 bases, and 5 bases stayed unmatched. This CDR3 has 16 residues. CDR3: CASSVTSGRASGELFF. In nucleotides, the CDR3 is TGTGCCAGCAGTGTAACTAGCGGGAGGGCCTCCGGGGAGCTGTTTTTT. The whole variable domain, filled in from reference TRBV2 and TRBJ2-2, reads EPEVTQTPSHQVTQMGQEVILRCVPISNHLYFYWYRQILGQKVEFLVSFYNNEISEKSEIFDDQFSVERPDGSNFTLKIRSTKLEDSAMYFCASSVTSGRASGELFFGEGSRLTVL.

The genes are TRBV28 and TRBJ2-1; the match to TRBD1 covers 7 bases. The V gene's germline CDR1 is MDHEN and CDR2 SYDVKM. Trimming at V came to 3 bases and at J to 5 bases, leaving 16 bases not matched to a gene. The CDR3 has 18 residues. CDR3 in DNA: TGTGCCAGCAGTTTCCCGAGAGCTAGATGGGACAGAGACAATGAGCAGTTCTTC. It translates to CASSFPRARWDRDNEQFF.

The V call is TRBV2, the J call TRBJ1-1; the D gene is possibly TRBD1 (5 bases). Germline V gene lookup returns CDR1 SNHLY and CDR2 FYNNEI. Trimming left V 6 bases short and J 9 bases short, with 11 bases between. The CDR3 is made up of 11 amino acids. CDR3 sequence: CASSSGNKAFF. The CDR3, as DNA: TGTGCCAGCAGCTCAGGGAATAAAGCTTTCTTT.

V and J are TRBV5-1 and TRBJ1-2; tentatively, D is TRBD1 (5 bases). The CDR3 runs to 13 residues. Germline V lookup: CDR1 SGHRS, CDR2 YFSETQ. Trimming took off 2 bases at V and 5 bases at J, with 10 bases between the two ends. The CDR3 here is CASSLGRTYGYTF. For the CDR3, the DNA is TGCGCCAGCAGCTTAGGACGGACATATGGCTACACCTTC. Looking up the rest from reference TRBV5-1 and TRBJ1-2 gives the full variable domain: KAGVTQTPRYLIKTRGQQVTLSCSPISGHRSVSWYQQTPGQGLQFLFEYFSETQRNKGNFPGRFSGRQFSNSRSEMNVSTLELGDSALYLCASSLGRTYGYTFGSGTRLTVV.

The chain uses TRBV14 and TRBJ2-1; possibly TRBD2 for D (5 bases). This CDR3 has 12 amino acids. Trimming cost V 4 bases and J 8 bases, with 9 bases left between them. From germline, CDR1 is SGHDN and CDR2 FVKESK. CDR3 DNA: TGTGCCAGCAGCCCCGGAGGAGATGAGCAGTTCTTC. It is translated as CASSPGGDEQFF.

V gene TRBV5-1 combines with J gene TRBJ2-3; 11 bases are a match to TRBD2. J gave up 0 bases and V 4 bases, and 10 bases lay outside the gene matches. This CDR3 comprises 18 residues. Germline V gene sequence: CDR1 SGHRS, CDR2 YFSETQ. This CDR3 reads CASSPAGLAVLSTDTQYF. In DNA, the CDR3 is TGCGCCAGCAGCCCGGCGGGACTAGCGGTTCTCAGCACAGATACGCAGTATTTT.

This sequence joins TRBV7-2 and TRBJ1-1; D is perhaps TRBD1 (5 bases). V was trimmed by 0 bases and J by 0 bases, leaving 11 bases between them. Germline assignment: CDR1 SGHTA and CDR2 FQGNSA. The CDR3 length is 16 residues. The CDR3 DNA is TGTGCCAGCAGCTTAGCCGCGGGACGGATGAACACTGAAGCTTTCTTT. It is translated as CASSLAAGRMNTEAFF. The full variable domain, completed using reference TRBV7-2 and TRBJ1-1, is GAGVSQSPSNKVTEKGKDVELRCDPISGHTALYWYRQSLGQGLEFLIYFQGNSAPDKSGLPSDRFSAERTGGSVSTLTIQRTQQEDSAVYLCASSLAAGRMNTEAFFGQGTRLTVV.